Presented here are 10 T cell receptor beta chains from one specimen sequenced in a study of human T cells and chemical hapten exposure. TCRdb itself ran the 5' RACE reads through MiXCR, one entry per CDR3 protein. The data show approximately 140,000 distinct CDR3 sequences, roughly 4.1% seen once. Researchers extracted total RNA from unfractionated whole blood. Receptors were obtained from a female donor in good health.

This clonotype was picked up many times. The J gene is TRBJ2-1, the V gene TRBV3-1; 14 nucleotides match TRBD2. The CDR3 spans 17 residues. Germline V CDR1 and CDR2: LGHDT, YNNKEL (reference sequence). Unmatched junction bases numbered 7, after V lost 1 base and J lost 8 bases. The CDR3 coding sequence is TGTGCCAGCAGCCAAGCCGGGACTAGCGGGGGATTTGATGAGCAGTTCTTC. It is translated as CASSQAGTSGGFDEQFF.

This clonotype appeared many times. This chain joins TRBV7-9 and TRBJ2-3; possible D gene TRBD1, 7 bases. CDR3 size: 15 residues. Trimming took off 3 bases at V and 2 bases at J, with 12 bases between the two ends. Per germline, CDR1 SEHNR and CDR2 FQNEAQ (reference sequence). The CDR3 coding sequence is TGTGCCAGCAGCTTCGGGGGACAGACCACAGATACGCAGTATTTT. Translating it yields CASSFGGQTTDTQYF.

There are many counts of this clonotype. The chain has TRBV6-2 or TRBV6-3 and TRBJ1-5; 9 bases fit TRBD1. Trimming took 5 bases from V and 7 from J; bases not matched to a gene: 3. CDR3 length: 13 amino acids. Germline-derived CDR1 and CDR2 are MNHEY and SVGEGT. In nucleotides, the CDR3 is TGTGCCAGCAGTGACAGGGGGGTCCAGCCCCAGCATTTT. It codes for CASSDRGVQPQHF.

This clonotype was detected a few times. This could be a read error, since a much larger clone is one nucleotide away. This chain connects TRBV4-2 to TRBJ1-1; no clear D. V lost 2 bases, J lost 0 bases, and 16 bases lay in between. The germline CDR1 and CDR2 sequences are LGHNA and YNFKEQ. The CDR3 runs 17 residues. CDR3 amino acids: CASSQPRSTDVNTEAFF. In DNA, the CDR3 is TGTGCCAGCAGCCAACCCCGTAGTACGGATGTGAACACTGAAGCTTTCTTT.

This clonotype was observed at least ten times. The CDR3, as DNA: TGTGCCAGCAGACTAGGGATGACAGGGGGTTTCTACGAGCAGTACTTC. Its protein product is CASRLGMTGGFYEQYF. V gene TRBV12-3 or TRBV12-4 combines with J gene TRBJ2-7, with 9 bases fitting TRBD1. V lost 6 bases and J lost 3; bases outside the gene matches: 12. The CDR3 has 16 residues.

This clonotype occurred once. A much larger clone lies a single base off, so this may be a read error. This CDR3 is missing its conserved last phenylalanine or tryptophan, likely due to a read error. The rearrangement joins TRBV27 to TRBJ2-7, with 8 positions matching TRBD1. The V segment lost 6 bases and the J segment 3 bases; nucleotides outside the gene matches: 7. The CDR3 contains 14 residues. CDR1 MNHEY and CDR2 SMNVEV come from the germline V gene (reference sequence). CDR3 residues: CASRYNRGDYEQYY. The CDR3 DNA reads as TGTGCCAGCAGGTATAACAGGGGGGACTACGAGCAGTACTAC.

This clonotype was counted ten times or more. This chain links TRBV12-3 or TRBV12-4 with TRBJ1-2; D gene uncertain. This CDR3 region has 16 residues. V shed 5 bases and J shed 0 bases, with 16 bases lying between them. CDR3 sequence: CASSPGSFEANYGYTF. Written as DNA, the CDR3 is TGTGCCAGCAGTCCCGGTAGTTTTGAGGCTAACTATGGCTACACCTTC.

J is TRBJ2-7 and V is TRBV2, with no clear D. CDR1 and CDR2 from the germline V gene are SNHLY and FYNNEI. CDR3 length equals 13 residues. V lost 4 bases and J lost 0, with 7 bases in between. The CDR3 coding sequence is TGTGCCAGCAGTGGCTACAGCTCCTACGAGCAGTACTTC. Protein: CASSGYSSYEQYF.

In this sample, this clonotype turned up a few times. The chain recombines TRBV5-4 with TRBJ1-1; D is possibly TRBD1 (6 bases). V was cut by 4 bases and J by 7 bases, with 17 bases left in between. Germline CDR1 and CDR2: SGHNT and YYREEE (reference sequence). The CDR3 has 14 amino acids. The CDR3 region is CASSAGQFPREAFF. The CDR3 DNA reads TGTGCCAGCAGCGCAGGACAGTTTCCACGTGAAGCTTTCTTT.

Ten or more counts support this clonotype. The chain combines TRBV6-2 or TRBV6-3 with TRBJ1-6; D ambiguous. There are 12 residues in the CDR3. V dropped 0 bases and J dropped 12 bases, with 6 bases sitting between them. The germline CDR1 and CDR2 sequences are MNHEY and SVGEGT. DNA of the CDR3: TGTGCCAGCAGTTACTCGGCTCGACCCCTCCACTTT. Translating gives CASSYSARPLHF.